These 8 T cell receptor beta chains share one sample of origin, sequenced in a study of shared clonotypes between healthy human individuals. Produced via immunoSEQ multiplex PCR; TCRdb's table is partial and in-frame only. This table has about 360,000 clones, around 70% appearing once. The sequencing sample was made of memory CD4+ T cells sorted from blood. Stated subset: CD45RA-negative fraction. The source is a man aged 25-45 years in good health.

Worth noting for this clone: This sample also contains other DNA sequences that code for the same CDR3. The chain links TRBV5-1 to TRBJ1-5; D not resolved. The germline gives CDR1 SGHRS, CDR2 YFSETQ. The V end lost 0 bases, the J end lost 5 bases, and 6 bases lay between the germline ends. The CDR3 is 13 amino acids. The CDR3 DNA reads TGCGCCAGCAGCTTGGGTGAAGATCAGCCCCAGCATTTT. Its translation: CASSLGEDQPQHF.

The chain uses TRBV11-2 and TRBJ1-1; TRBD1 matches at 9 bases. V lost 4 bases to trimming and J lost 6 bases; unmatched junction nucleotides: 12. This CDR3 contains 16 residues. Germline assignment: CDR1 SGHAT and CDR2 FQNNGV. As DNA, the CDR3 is TGTGCCAGCAGCTCGCCGACAGGGGGGGGGAAGGCTGAAGCTTTCTTT. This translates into CASSSPTGGGKAEAFF. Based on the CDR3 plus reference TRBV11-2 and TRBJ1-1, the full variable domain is EAGVAQSPRYKIIEKRQSVAFWCNPISGHATLYWYQQILGQGPKLLIQFQNNGVVDDSQLPKDRFSAERLKGVDSTLKIQPAKLEDSAVYLCASSSPTGGGKAEAFFGQGTRLTVV.

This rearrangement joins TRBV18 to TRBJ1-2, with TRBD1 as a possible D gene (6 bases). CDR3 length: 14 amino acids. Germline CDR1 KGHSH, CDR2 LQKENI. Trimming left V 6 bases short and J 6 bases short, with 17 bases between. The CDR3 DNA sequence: TGTGCCAGCTCTACAGGGACCTTTGGCGATGGCTACACCTTC. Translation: CASSTGTFGDGYTF.

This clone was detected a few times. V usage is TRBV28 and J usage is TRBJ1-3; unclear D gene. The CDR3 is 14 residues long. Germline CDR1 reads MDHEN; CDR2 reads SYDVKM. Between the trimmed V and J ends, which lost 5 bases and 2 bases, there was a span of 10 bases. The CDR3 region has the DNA TGTGCCAGCAGTCCCCCCCCAGCTGGAAACACCATATATTTT. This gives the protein CASSPPPAGNTIYF.

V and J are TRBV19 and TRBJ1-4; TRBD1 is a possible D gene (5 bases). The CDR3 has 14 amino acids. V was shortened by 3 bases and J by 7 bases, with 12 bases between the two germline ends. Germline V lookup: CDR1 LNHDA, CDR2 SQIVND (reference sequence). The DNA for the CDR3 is TGTGCCAGTAGTATTCGACAGACCTTTGAAAAACTGTTTTTT. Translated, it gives CASSIRQTFEKLFF. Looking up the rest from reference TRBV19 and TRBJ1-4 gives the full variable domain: DGGITQSPKYLFRKEGQNVTLSCEQNLNHDAMYWYRQDPGQGLRLIYYSQIVNDFQKGDIAEGYSVSREKKESFPLTVTSAQKNPTAFYLCASSIRQTFEKLFFGSGTQLSVL.

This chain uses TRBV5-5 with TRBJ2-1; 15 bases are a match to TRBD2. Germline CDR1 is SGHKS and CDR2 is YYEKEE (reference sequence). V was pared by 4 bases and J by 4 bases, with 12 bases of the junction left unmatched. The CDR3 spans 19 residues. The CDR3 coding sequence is TGTGCCAGCAGCCATCAGGGACTAGCGGGGGGTATCCGATACAATGAGCAGTTCTTC. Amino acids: CASSHQGLAGGIRYNEQFF.

CDR3: CATGLAGGIDTQYF. In nucleotides, the CDR3 is TGTGCCACGGGACTAGCGGGAGGAATAGATACGCAGTATTTT. V gene TRBV2 combines with J gene TRBJ2-3; 15 positions agree with TRBD2. The CDR3 loop spans 14 amino acids. Germline CDR1 SNHLY, CDR2 FYNNEI. V lost 10 bases and J lost 5; bases outside the gene matches: 4. Based on the CDR3 plus reference TRBV2 and TRBJ2-3, the full variable domain is EPEVTQTPSHQVTQMGQEVILRCVPISNHLYFYWYRQILGQKVEFLVSFYNNEISEKSEIFDDQFSVERPDGSNFTLKIRSTKLEDSAMYFCATGLAGGIDTQYFGPGTRLTVL.

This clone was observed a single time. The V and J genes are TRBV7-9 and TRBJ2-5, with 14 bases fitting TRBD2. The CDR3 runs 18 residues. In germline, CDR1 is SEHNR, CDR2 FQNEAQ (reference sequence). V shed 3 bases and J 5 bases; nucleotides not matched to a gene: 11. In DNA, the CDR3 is TGTGCCAGCAGCTTCCCTAGTTCCGGGACTAGCGGGAGTGAGACCCAGTACTTC. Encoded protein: CASSFPSSGTSGSETQYF.